Listed below are T cell receptor beta chains from one sample, sequenced in a study of shared clonotypes between healthy human individuals. TCRdb keeps only in-frame clones here, not all; method: immunoSEQ multiplex PCR. The profile covers about 550,000 clones, with around 95% appearing a single time and about 0.11% taken by the ten largest. The specimen sequenced was naive CD8+ T cells sorted from blood. All receptors derive from a woman in her thirties in good health. CDR3s include the opening cysteine and the closing phenylalanine or tryptophan. Fields, in order: V gene, D gene, J gene, clone size, CDR3 protein, CDR3 DNA. A D gene is named only where the DNA matches it firmly. A clone size is listed for some rows: how often the clone was seen (once, few, many), or a class if it is expanded.

>TRBV30|TRBD2|TRBJ2-2|.
CAYTGLLEKELFF
TGTGCCTATACGGGACTACTTGAGAAGGAGCTGTTTTTT
>TRBV7-8|TRBD1|TRBJ1-4|.
CASSPYTGGSHGEKLFF
TGTGCCAGCAGCCCATACACAGGGGGCTCGCACGGAGAAAAACTGTTTTTT
>TRBV5-6|.|TRBJ1-2|.
CASSLDRDYGYTF
TGTGCCAGCAGCTTGGACAGAGACTATGGCTACACCTTC
>TRBV2|TRBD1|TRBJ2-1|once
CASSGGTGLNEQFF
TGTGCCAGCAGTGGCGGGACAGGGCTGAATGAGCAGTTCTTC
>TRBV28|.|TRBJ1-4|.
CASRGSSGATNEKLFF
TGTGCCAGCAGAGGTAGTAGCGGGGCAACTAATGAAAAACTGTTTTTT
>TRBV19|.|TRBJ2-1|once
CASSMQASFNEQFF
TGTGCCAGTAGTATGCAGGCTAGCTTCAATGAGCAGTTCTTC
>TRBV27|TRBD1|TRBJ2-3|.
CASKPGGAGDTQYF
TGTGCCAGCAAGCCAGGGGGCGCCGGCGATACGCAGTATTTT
>TRBV15|.|TRBJ2-2|.
CATSILREIGELFF
TGTGCCACCAGCATCCTTCGGGAAATCGGGGAGCTGTTTTTT
>TRBV28|.|TRBJ2-5|.
CASSLVGATQETQYF
TGTGCCAGCAGTTTGGTTGGGGCGACCCAAGAGACCCAGTACTTC
>TRBV2|.|TRBJ2-1|.
CAVLAGTYNEQFF
TGTGCCGTGCTTGCTGGAACCTACAATGAGCAGTTCTTC
>TRBV2|.|TRBJ2-7|.
CASSSSDWSGIHEQYF
TGTGCCAGCAGTTCTTCCGACTGGTCAGGGATCCACGAGCAGTACTTC
>TRBV28|.|TRBJ2-6|.
CASSSTFSSGANVLTF
TGTGCCAGCAGCTCAACCTTCAGCTCTGGGGCCAACGTCCTGACTTTC
>TRBV28|.|TRBJ2-7|.
CASSLGQLSYEQYF
TGTGCCAGCAGTTTGGGGCAGCTTAGCTACGAGCAGTACTTC
>TRBV27|.|TRBJ2-7|.
CASSLSSGYEQYF
TGTGCCAGCAGTTTATCCTCTGGCTACGAGCAGTACTTC
>TRBV5-4|.|TRBJ1-1|.
CASSFRTFRFPANTEAFF
TGTGCCAGCAGCTTTAGGACATTTCGGTTCCCCGCGAACACTGAAGCTTTCTTT
>TRBV7-8|.|TRBJ2-1|.
CASSLSTEQFF
TGTGCCAGCAGCTTAAGCACCGAGCAGTTCTTC
>TRBV21-1|.|TRBJ2-4|.
CASSYRGRQNIQYF
TGTGCCAGCTCCTACAGGGGGAGGCAAAACATTCAGTACTTC
>TRBV10-3|.|TRBJ1-5|.
CAISESFGGTEPQHF
TGTGCCATCAGTGAAAGTTTCGGGGGGACGGAGCCCCAGCATTTT
>TRBV7-6|TRBD2|TRBJ2-1|.
CASSPGLAGGPGAYNEQFF
TGTGCCAGCAGCCCCGGACTAGCGGGAGGGCCGGGCGCCTACAATGAGCAGTTCTTC
>TRBV27|TRBD2|TRBJ2-3|.
CASRLSRASGIDTQYF
TGTGCCAGCCGACTTTCGCGGGCCAGCGGGATAGATACGCAGTATTTT
>TRBV21-1|.|TRBJ2-7|.
CASSNPREVPQYF
TGTGCCAGCAGCAACCCCCGGGAAGTTCCTCAGTACTTC
>TRBV5-5|TRBD1|TRBJ2-7|.
CASSWGQGAYEQYF
TGTGCCAGCAGCTGGGGACAGGGCGCCTACGAGCAGTACTTC